This TCR beta chain was sequenced for a study of blood T cell repertoires in COVID-19. Per the original data handling: Counts of nucleated cells, estimated from reference gene primer amplification, were obtained. The table came from immunoSEQ multiplex PCR; TCRdb's copy has only in-frame clones and leaves some out. Clone size and the V and J calls come from that table; the DNA yielded D and trimming. The sample shows around 390,000 clones, approximately 87% of them seen only once. The CDR3 spans 13 residues. Between the trimmed V and J ends, which lost 2 bases and 6 bases, there was a span of 5 bases. Individuals aged 18 to 89 years were recruited from 24 US areas.

This chain links TRBV12-3 or TRBV12-4 with TRBJ1-6, with D tentatively TRBD1 (5 bases). This sequence originates from a woman in her forties or fifties who had recovered from COVID-19. Sequenced material: PBMCs or T cells enriched from blood (not recorded which). The CDR3 here is CASSLQGNSPLHF. The CDR3 DNA reads as TGTGCCAGCAGTTTACAGGGTAATTCACCCCTCCACTTT.